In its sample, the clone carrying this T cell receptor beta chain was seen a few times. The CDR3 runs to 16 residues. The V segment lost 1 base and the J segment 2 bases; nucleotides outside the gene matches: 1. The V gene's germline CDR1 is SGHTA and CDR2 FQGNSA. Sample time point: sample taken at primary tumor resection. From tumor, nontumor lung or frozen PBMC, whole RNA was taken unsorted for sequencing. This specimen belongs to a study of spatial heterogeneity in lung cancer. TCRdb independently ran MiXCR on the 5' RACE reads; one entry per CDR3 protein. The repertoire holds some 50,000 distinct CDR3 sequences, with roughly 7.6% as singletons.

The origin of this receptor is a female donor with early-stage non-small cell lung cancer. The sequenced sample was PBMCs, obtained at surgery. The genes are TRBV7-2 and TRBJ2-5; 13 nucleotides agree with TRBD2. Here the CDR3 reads CASSLGTSGGQETQYF. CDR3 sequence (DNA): TGTGCCAGCAGCTTAGGGACTAGCGGGGGTCAAGAGACCCAGTACTTC.